The rows below give T cell receptor beta chains drawn from one sample of a study of vaccination and CD4 T cells after COVID-19. TCRdb re-called the PCR reads with MiXCR, one entry per CDR3 protein. This sample yields approximately 8,500 distinct CDR3 sequences, of which about 50% are seen a single time; under 15% belongs to the top ten. These receptors' targets are unknown. Sequenced: CD4+ T cells from blood, cultured in vitro. The receptors originated from a human donor in good health. Both conserved end residues are part of each CDR3. A D gene is named only where the DNA matches it firmly. A row's size may be missing; if present it is once, few, many or a size class.

size	length	V	J	D	CDR3	DNA
.	15	TRBV19	TRBJ1-2	.	CASSNAGTSNYGYTF	TGTGCCAGTAGTAATGCGGGGACCTCTAACTATGGCTACACCTTC
.	14	TRBV12-3/TRBV12-4	TRBJ2-1	.	CASTPSAGYNEQFF	TGTGCCAGCACCCCATCAGCGGGCTACAATGAGCAGTTCTTC
.	16	TRBV6-1	TRBJ2-7	TRBD2	CARAGTSGRAVYEQYF	TGTGCCAGGGCCGGGACTAGCGGGAGGGCCGTCTACGAGCAGTACTTC
.	17	TRBV12-3/TRBV12-4	TRBJ2-2	TRBD2	CASSLDVSGEYTGELFF	TGTGCCAGCAGTTTAGATGTTAGCGGGGAGTACACCGGGGAGCTGTTTTTT
few	14	TRBV19	TRBJ1-1	.	CASSRSRVDTEAFF	TGTGCCAGTAGCCGAAGCCGGGTGGACACTGAAGCTTTCTTT
few	14	TRBV20-1	TRBJ1-6	TRBD1	CSASPGQNNSPLHF	TGCAGTGCTAGTCCGGGACAGAATAATTCACCCCTCCACTTT
few	13	TRBV30	TRBJ1-1	.	CAWSRTLNTEAFF	TGTGCCTGGAGTCGGACTTTGAACACTGAAGCTTTCTTT
.	14	TRBV7-6	TRBJ1-1	.	CASSLGDSGTEAFF	TGTGCCAGCAGCTTAGGTGACAGCGGGACTGAAGCTTTCTTT
.	13	TRBV5-1	TRBJ1-1	.	CASSLIQRTEAFF	TGCGCCAGCAGCCTAATACAGAGGACTGAAGCTTTCTTT
.	15	TRBV15	TRBJ1-5	.	CASRQGLGSNQPQHF	TGTGCCTCCCGCCAGGGTTTAGGTAGCAATCAGCCCCAGCATTTT
.	11	TRBV7-2	TRBJ2-5	.	CASSLAETQYF	TGTGCCAGCAGCTTAGCGGAGACCCAGTACTTC
few	16	TRBV27	TRBJ2-3	TRBD2	CASSFSAGAAGDTQYF	TGTGCCAGCAGTTTTTCCGCGGGAGCGGCTGGAGATACGCAGTATTTT
.	13	TRBV20-1	TRBJ1-1	.	CSARTDPNTEAFF	TGCAGTGCTAGGACAGACCCGAACACTGAAGCTTTCTTT
.	18	TRBV7-2	TRBJ1-1	.	CASSLLGPGKLMNTEAFF	TGTGCCAGTAGCTTATTGGGACCAGGGAAACTAATGAACACTGAAGCTTTCTTT
large	15	TRBV2	TRBJ2-3	.	CASSGAFFGESTQYF	TGTGCCAGCAGTGGGGCATTCTTCGGGGAGAGTACGCAGTATTTT
.	15	TRBV20-1	TRBJ2-3	.	CSASLLQGYTDTQYF	TGCAGTGCTAGCTTGTTGCAGGGCTACACAGATACGCAGTATTTT
.	15	TRBV12-3/TRBV12-4	TRBJ2-7	TRBD1	CASSPTGQANYEQYF	TGTGCCAGCAGTCCCACAGGACAGGCAAACTACGAGCAGTACTTC
.	12	TRBV6-1	TRBJ1-6	.	CASGSYNSPLHF	TGTGCCTCCGGCTCCTATAATTCACCCCTCCACTTT
.	15	TRBV15	TRBJ2-1	.	CATSRATEGYNEQFF	TGTGCCACCAGCAGAGCTACTGAGGGGTACAATGAGCAGTTCTTC
.	18	TRBV19	TRBJ2-2	.	CASSMAYGGNFNTGELFF	TGTGCCAGTAGTATGGCATACGGGGGCAACTTTAACACCGGGGAGCTGTTTTTT
few	16	TRBV20-1	TRBJ2-6	.	CSAPSGETPWANVLTF	TGCAGTGCTCCCTCAGGGGAGACCCCCTGGGCCAACGTCCTGACTTTC
.	13	TRBV20-1	TRBJ2-7	.	CSARLRENYEQYF	TGCAGTGCTAGATTGCGGGAAAACTACGAGCAGTACTTC
few	16	TRBV7-2	TRBJ1-6	.	CASSFRGGSYNSPLHF	TGTGCCAGCAGCTTTCGGGGAGGGTCCTATAATTCACCCCTCCACTTT
.	13	TRBV12-3/TRBV12-4	TRBJ1-2	.	CASSPRGVGALLF	TGTGCCAGCAGTCCCCGAGGGGTGGGGGCCCTGCTCTTC
.	14	TRBV6-2/TRBV6-3	TRBJ1-1	TRBD1	CASRATGGPIEAFF	TGTGCCAGCAGGGCTACAGGGGGCCCGATTGAAGCTTTCTTT
.	15	TRBV4-1	TRBJ2-3	.	CASSQTPRYTDTQYF	TGCGCCAGCAGTCAAACTCCGAGGTACACAGATACGCAGTATTTT
few	14	TRBV19	TRBJ2-7	TRBD1	CASSHYGTVDEQYF	TGTGCCAGTAGTCATTATGGGACAGTGGACGAGCAGTACTTC
.	18	TRBV10-3	TRBJ2-5	TRBD2	CAISDPGLAGGKKETQYF	TGTGCCATCAGTGACCCGGGACTAGCGGGGGGGAAGAAAGAGACCCAGTACTTC
few	15	TRBV20-1	TRBJ2-5	TRBD2	CSARRTSGLQETQYF	TGCAGTGCTAGGAGGACTAGCGGGCTCCAAGAGACCCAGTACTTC
.	16	TRBV7-9	TRBJ2-6	TRBD2	CASTPAGGPGANVLTF	TGTGCCAGCACCCCGGCGGGAGGGCCTGGGGCCAACGTCCTGACTTTC
.	13	TRBV7-9	TRBJ2-7	.	CASSLEGFDEQYF	TGTGCCAGCAGCTTAGAGGGATTCGACGAGCAGTACTTC
few	16	TRBV15	TRBJ2-3	TRBD2	CATSREIAGSTDTQYF	TGTGCCACCAGCAGAGAAATAGCGGGGAGCACAGATACGCAGTATTTT
.	15	TRBV20-1	TRBJ2-3	.	CSARDAGTNTDTQYF	TGCAGTGCTAGAGATGCCGGGACCAACACAGATACGCAGTATTTT
.	13	TRBV19	TRBJ1-5	.	CASSIDRDGTQHF	TGTGCCAGTAGTATAGATAGAGATGGGACCCAGCATTTT
few	12	TRBV27	TRBJ1-2	.	CASIGGRYGYTF	TGTGCCAGCATTGGCGGGAGATATGGCTACACCTTC
.	13	TRBV7-2	TRBJ2-2	.	CASSSQGTGELFF	TGTGCCAGCAGCTCACAGGGCACCGGGGAGCTGTTTTTT
few	14	TRBV7-6	TRBJ2-2	.	CASRAGARTGELFF	TGTGCCAGCCGGGCAGGGGCGAGGACCGGGGAGCTGTTTTTT
.	15	TRBV19	TRBJ2-1	.	CASSIDRPTDPEQFF	TGTGCCAGTAGTATAGACCGCCCGACAGACCCTGAGCAGTTCTTC
.	13	TRBV12-3/TRBV12-4	TRBJ2-7	.	CASRERTSYEQYF	TGTGCCAGCAGGGAGAGGACCTCCTACGAGCAGTACTTC
.	15	TRBV20-1	TRBJ2-6	.	CSAMGWQAGANVLTF	TGCAGTGCCATGGGATGGCAGGCTGGGGCCAACGTCCTGACTTTC
.	15	TRBV7-9	TRBJ1-1	TRBD1	CASSPSGTGVSGAFF	TGTGCCAGCAGCCCTTCCGGGACAGGGGTATCTGGAGCTTTCTTT
few	14	TRBV7-9	TRBJ1-5	.	CASGFRDSNQPQHF	TGTGCCAGCGGGTTCCGGGATAGCAATCAGCCCCAGCATTTT
.	15	TRBV20-1	TRBJ1-6	.	CSARVGHTDNSPLHF	TGCAGTGCTAGAGTTGGACATACGGATAATTCACCCCTCCACTTT
few	17	TRBV6-2/TRBV6-3	TRBJ2-2	TRBD2	CASRQPPLRGDTGELFF	TGTGCCAGCAGACAACCACCCCTCCGGGGGGACACCGGGGAGCTGTTTTTT
few	13	TRBV20-1	TRBJ2-1	.	CSARDQGLREQFF	TGCAGTGCTAGAGATCAGGGCCTCAGGGAGCAGTTCTTC
.	16	TRBV6-2/TRBV6-3	TRBJ2-7	TRBD2	CASSYSLAGAPGEQYF	TGTGCCAGCAGTTACTCTCTAGCGGGGGCCCCCGGGGAGCAGTACTTC
.	16	TRBV5-1	TRBJ2-5	TRBD2	CASSSAGGPFTETQYF	TGCGCCAGCAGCTCAGCGGGAGGGCCTTTTACGGAGACCCAGTACTTC
.	15	TRBV19	TRBJ1-4	TRBD1	CASLDRQGGNEKLFF	TGTGCCAGTCTGGATCGGCAGGGGGGAAATGAAAAACTGTTTTTT
few	11	TRBV19	TRBJ2-1	.	CATQPPGAQFF	TGTGCCACCCAACCCCCCGGGGCTCAGTTCTTC
.	15	TRBV29-1	TRBJ2-1	.	CSVVSYRLPRNEQFF	TGCAGCGTTGTCAGCTACAGGCTACCCCGCAATGAGCAGTTCTTC
.	11	TRBV19	TRBJ2-5	.	CASSISETQYF	TGTGCCAGTAGTATCTCGGAGACCCAGTACTTC
few	13	TRBV7-7	TRBJ2-2	.	CASRRSNTGELFF	TGTGCCAGCAGGCGATCGAACACCGGGGAGCTGTTTTTT
.	14	TRBV6-1	TRBJ2-2	.	CASSRDTGTGELFF	TGTGCCAGCAGCCGGGATACAGGAACCGGGGAGCTGTTTTTT
.	17	TRBV23-1	TRBJ2-1	TRBD1	CASSHPSGQVSYNEQFF	TGCGCCAGCAGTCACCCCTCGGGACAGGTCTCCTACAATGAGCAGTTCTTC
.	13	TRBV20-1	TRBJ1-1	.	CSASSGVNTEAFF	TGCAGTGCTAGTTCCGGAGTGAACACTGAAGCTTTCTTT
.	15	TRBV7-2	TRBJ1-2	TRBD1	CASSPRQGPFYGYTF	TGTGCCAGCAGCCCCCGACAGGGCCCCTTCTATGGCTACACCTTC
.	13	TRBV20-1	TRBJ1-5	TRBD1	CSAIRTGDQPQHF	TGCAGTGCCATCCGGACAGGGGATCAGCCCCAGCATTTT
.	14	TRBV7-9	TRBJ1-5	.	CASSAHRGNQPQHF	TGTGCCAGCAGTGCACACAGGGGCAATCAGCCCCAGCATTTT
.	14	TRBV6-1	TRBJ1-5	.	CASGKTGFGQPQHF	TGTGCCAGCGGAAAAACAGGGTTCGGCCAGCCCCAGCATTTT